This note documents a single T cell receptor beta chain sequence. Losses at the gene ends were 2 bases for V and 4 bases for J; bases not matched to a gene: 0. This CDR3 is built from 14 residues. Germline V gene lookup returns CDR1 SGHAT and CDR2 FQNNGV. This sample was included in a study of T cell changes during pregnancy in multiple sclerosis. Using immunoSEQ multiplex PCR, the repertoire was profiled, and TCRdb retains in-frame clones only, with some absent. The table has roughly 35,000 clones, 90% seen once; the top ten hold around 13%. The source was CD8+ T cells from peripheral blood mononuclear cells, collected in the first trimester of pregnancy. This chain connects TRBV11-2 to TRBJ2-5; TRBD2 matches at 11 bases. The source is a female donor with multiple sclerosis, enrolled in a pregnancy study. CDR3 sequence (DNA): TGTGCCAGCAGCTTACTAGCGGGAGGAGAGACCCAGTACTTC. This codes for CASSLLAGGETQYF. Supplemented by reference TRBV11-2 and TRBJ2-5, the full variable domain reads EAGVAQSPRYKIIEKRQSVAFWCNPISGHATLYWYQQILGQGPKLLIQFQNNGVVDDSQLPKDRFSAERLKGVDSTLKIQPAKLEDSAVYLCASSLLAGGETQYFGPGTRLLVL.